These 21 T cell receptor beta chains were sequenced from one sample in a study of cytomegalovirus exposure and HLA in healthy donors. In the PCR, 60 Vbeta and 13 Jbeta primers were used. TCRdb's table, derived via immunoSEQ multiplex PCR, lists solely in-frame clones and lacks some. The sample yields some 29,000 clones, 40% to 45% seen once. Sequencing was performed on PBMCs. Receptors were obtained from a woman aged 45 to 65 in good health and CMV-seronegative.

This clone was picked up a small number of times. The chain links TRBV28 to TRBJ1-5; no reliable D call. Trimming pared 6 bases from V and 3 bases from J, leaving 12 bases between. This CDR3 comprises 14 residues. CDR1 and CDR2 from the germline V gene are MDHEN and SYDVKM. Here the CDR3 reads CASRSGFFNQPQHF. The CDR3 DNA is TGTGCCAGCAGATCTGGCTTTTTCAATCAGCCCCAGCATTTT. Drawing the rest from reference TRBV28 and TRBJ1-5, the complete variable domain is DVKVTQSSRYLVKRTGEKVFLECVQDMDHENMFWYRQDPGLGLRLIYFSYDVKMKEKGDIPEGYSVSREKKERFSLILESASTNQTSMYLCASRSGFFNQPQHFGDGTRLSIL.

The sample holds a few counts of this clone. The gene calls are TRBV6-5 and TRBJ2-7; 8 nucleotides line up with TRBD2. CDR3 length: 14 residues. The J segment lost 4 bases and the V segment lost 4 bases, leaving 6 bases of the junction unmatched. Germline CDR1 reads MNHEY; CDR2 reads SVGAGI. The CDR3 here is CASSSPGTRYEQYF. CDR3 coding DNA: TGTGCCAGCAGTTCCCCCGGGACTAGATACGAGCAGTACTTC.

The CDR3, as DNA: TGTGCCAGCGGGCAGGAAGGGAGGAACACTGAAGCTTTCTTT. This gives the protein CASGQEGRNTEAFF. J is TRBJ1-1 and V is TRBV27; no clear D gene. Germline assignment: CDR1 MNHEY and CDR2 SMNVEV (reference sequence). V was pared by 8 bases and J by 1 base, with 14 bases between. The CDR3 is 14 amino acids.

V and J are TRBV5-4 and TRBJ2-1, with D perhaps TRBD1 (5 bases). The CDR3 contains 15 residues. The V gene lost 6 bases and the J gene lost 3 bases, with 16 bases spanning the gap. Per germline, CDR1 SGHNT and CDR2 YYREEE (reference sequence). In DNA, the CDR3 is TGTGCCAGCAACGACGGACAAAACGACTACAATGAGCAGTTCTTC. Protein sequence: CASNDGQNDYNEQFF.

This clone has just a few counts. This chain joins TRBV19 and TRBJ2-2; possible D gene TRBD2, 6 bases. This CDR3 is built from 13 residues. Deletions cut 6 bases from V and 4 bases from J, with 9 bases between. Per the germline V gene, CDR1 is LNHDA and CDR2 is SQIVND (reference sequence). The chain's CDR3 is CASRGSGTGELFF. The CDR3 DNA sequence: TGTGCCAGTAGGGGTAGCGGCACCGGGGAGCTGTTTTTT.

This clone was counted only a few times. The chain joins TRBV2 to TRBJ1-1; no clear D. CDR3 length: 13 residues. Trimming shortened V by 10 bases and J by 2 bases, and 14 bases separated the two germline ends. Germline CDR1 and CDR2: SNHLY and FYNNEI. The CDR3 here is CATLRHQNTEAFF. CDR3 in DNA: TGTGCCACTCTTAGACATCAAAACACTGAAGCTTTCTTT.

This chain links TRBV10-3 with TRBJ1-1; 9 bases line up with TRBD1. J gave up 2 bases and V 4 bases, and 8 bases lay outside the gene matches. The CDR3 is 16 amino acids. The V gene's germline CDR1 is ENHRY and CDR2 SYGVKD. The CDR3 region is CAISGFGDRDNTEAFF. The DNA of the CDR3 is TGTGCCATCAGTGGCTTCGGGGACAGGGATAACACTGAAGCTTTCTTT.

This clone was observed a few times. The chain combines TRBV7-8 with TRBJ2-4; perhaps TRBD1 as D (6 bases). The CDR3 is 17 residues long. From germline, CDR1 is SGHVS and CDR2 FQNEAQ. Trimming removed 2 bases at V and 4 bases at J, with 18 bases between. CDR3 DNA: TGTGCCAGCAGCTTATGGTCCCAAGGGGGACATAAAAACATTCAGTACTTC. Protein product: CASSLWSQGGHKNIQYF.

The CDR3 here is CASSMTSGGLKNTGELFF. CDR3 nucleotide sequence: TGCGCCAGCAGCATGACTAGCGGGGGTCTCAAGAACACCGGGGAGCTGTTTTTT. This chain links TRBV5-1 with TRBJ2-2; 12 bases match TRBD2. Per the germline V gene, CDR1 is SGHRS and CDR2 is YFSETQ. Trimming took 4 bases from V and 1 from J; bases not matched to a gene: 8. This CDR3 contains 18 residues.

This sequence joins TRBV11-1 and TRBJ1-1; no clear D gene. CDR3 length: 14 residues. Germline assignment: CDR1 SGHAT and CDR2 FQDESV (reference sequence). V shed 0 bases and J shed 3 bases, with 8 bases lying between them. CDR3 DNA: TGTGCCAGCAGCTTAGCGCGTACGGACACTGAAGCTTTCTTT. As protein: CASSLARTDTEAFF. The full variable domain, its missing parts supplied by reference TRBV11-1 and TRBJ1-1, is EAEVAQSPRYKITEKSQAVAFWCDPISGHATLYWYRQILGQGPELLVQFQDESVVDDSQLPKDRFSAERLKGVDSTLKIQPAELGDSAMYLCASSLARTDTEAFFGQGTRLTVV.

A few counts support this clone. This chain links TRBV2 with TRBJ1-1; no reliable D call. The CDR3 contains 14 residues. CDR1 is SNHLY and CDR2 is FYNNEI in the germline V gene. V was trimmed by 0 bases and J by 5 bases, leaving 10 bases between them. This CDR3 is CASSEAGFRTEAFF. In DNA, the CDR3 is TGTGCCAGCAGTGAAGCCGGGTTTCGGACTGAAGCTTTCTTT.

The table lists this clone with a few counts. V is TRBV4-2 and J is TRBJ1-1; D is possibly TRBD1 (6 bases). This CDR3 spans 14 amino acids. Per the germline V gene, CDR1 is LGHNA and CDR2 is YNFKEQ. The germline V and J ends were trimmed by 1 base and 5 bases, with 11 bases remaining between them. The CDR3 sequence is CASSQARGTTEAFF. The CDR3 bases are TGTGCCAGCAGCCAAGCCAGGGGAACGACTGAAGCTTTCTTT.

This clone was observed a handful of times. This chain connects TRBV19 to TRBJ2-7, with unresolved D. The ends were cut back, 3 bases at V and 2 bases at J, with 8 bases in the middle. Germline CDR1 reads LNHDA; CDR2 reads SQIVND (reference sequence). The CDR3 runs 13 residues. The CDR3 sequence: CASSMAETYEQYF. The CDR3 nucleotides read TGTGCCAGTAGTATGGCTGAAACCTACGAGCAGTACTTC.

V is TRBV29-1 and J is TRBJ1-5; tentative D call: TRBD1 (6 bases). Germline CDR1 reads SQVTM; CDR2 reads ANQGSEA. CDR3 length: 12 residues. Trimming took 6 bases from V and 4 from J, leaving 10 bases between them. CDR3 bases: TGCAGCGTCAGGGACACTAATCAGCCCCAGCATTTT. Translated: CSVRDTNQPQHF.

In this sample, this clone turned up a few times. The rearrangement uses TRBV11-2 and TRBJ1-4; D gene unclear. V lost 1 base, J lost 8 bases, and 14 bases lay in between. The germline V gene has CDR1 SGHAT and CDR2 FQNNGV. CDR3 size: 15 residues. The CDR3 spells CASSLGGLTREKLFF. As DNA, the CDR3 is TGTGCCAGCAGCTTAGGAGGGCTTACTCGGGAAAAACTGTTTTTT.

This clone was observed a few times. V is TRBV19 and J is TRBJ2-3; 7 bases fit TRBD2. This CDR3 is built from 14 residues. Germline V gene data show CDR1 as LNHDA and CDR2 as SQIVND (reference sequence). J was trimmed by 2 bases and V by 5 bases; bases with no gene match: 4. Written as DNA, the CDR3 is TGTGCCAGTAGTTGGCTAGCGGACACAGATACGCAGTATTTT. The encoded protein is CASSWLADTDTQYF.

This clone was recorded a few times. The chain joins TRBV4-1 to TRBJ2-3; D remains unclear. This CDR3 region has 15 residues. The germline V and J ends were trimmed by 0 bases and 2 bases, with 9 bases remaining between them. CDR1 and CDR2 from the germline V gene are MGHRA and YSYEKL. Written as DNA, the CDR3 is TGCGCCAGCAGCCAAGAGGTGAGGCTCACAGATACGCAGTATTTT. Translation gives CASSQEVRLTDTQYF.

In this sample, this clone turned up a few times. The genes are TRBV10-3 and TRBJ2-7; D might be TRBD2 (5 bases). V was trimmed by 3 bases and J by 1 base, leaving 13 bases between them. Germline V CDR1 and CDR2: ENHRY, SYGVKD. There are 15 residues in the CDR3. CDR3 in DNA: TGTGCCATCAGTGATGTGACATCGGGGTCCTACGAGCAGTACTTC. The encoded protein is CAISDVTSGSYEQYF.

The table lists this clone with a few counts. The rearrangement uses TRBV29-1 and TRBJ1-1, with TRBD1 matching 11 bases. The germline V gene encodes CDR1 SQVTM and CDR2 ANQGSEA. The CDR3 covers 14 residues. Germline trimming cut 6 bases from V and 8 bases from J; bases unmatched to any gene: 11. CDR3 sequence reads: CSVGPGQGVLEAFF. CDR3 sequence (DNA): TGCAGCGTAGGACCGGGACAGGGGGTGCTAGAAGCTTTCTTT.

The J gene is TRBJ2-7, the V gene TRBV29-1; 7 nucleotides align to TRBD1. CDR1 and CDR2 from the germline V gene are SQVTM and ANQGSEA. The CDR3 extends over 13 amino acids. V lost 3 bases, J lost 1 base, and 3 bases stayed unmatched. CDR3 nucleotides: TGCAGCGTTGATTCACAGGGGTCCTACGAGCAGTACTTC. This sequence encodes CSVDSQGSYEQYF.

This rearrangement joins TRBV30 to TRBJ2-2; perhaps TRBD2 as D (6 bases). The CDR3 spans 15 residues. V shed 0 bases and J shed 7 bases, with 15 bases lying between them. CDR1 GTSNPN and CDR2 SVGIG come from the germline V gene (reference sequence). CDR3 coding DNA: TGTGCCTGGAGTGTTGGCCCGGGAGTGGGCGGGGAGCTGTTTTTT. Its translation is CAWSVGPGVGGELFF.